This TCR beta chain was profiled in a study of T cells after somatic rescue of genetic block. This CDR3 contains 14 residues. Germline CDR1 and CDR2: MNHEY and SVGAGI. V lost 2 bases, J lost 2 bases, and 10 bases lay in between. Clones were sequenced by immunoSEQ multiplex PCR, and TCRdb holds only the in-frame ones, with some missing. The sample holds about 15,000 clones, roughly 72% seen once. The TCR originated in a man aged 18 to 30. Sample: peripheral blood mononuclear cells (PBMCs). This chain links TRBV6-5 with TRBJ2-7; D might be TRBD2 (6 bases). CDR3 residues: CASSYGRPPYEQYF. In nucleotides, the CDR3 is TGTGCCAGCAGTTACGGGAGGCCACCCTACGAGCAGTACTTC.